This T cell receptor beta chain emerged from a study of molecular identifiers for immune sequencing clone quantification. The CDR3 contains 17 residues. CDR1 and CDR2 from the germline V gene are MNHNY and SVGAGI (reference sequence). V was shortened by 6 bases and J by 0 bases, with 15 bases between the two germline ends. Each CDR3 protein gets one entry after TCRdb re-called the PCR reads with MiXCR. The table includes just under 650,000 distinct CDR3 sequences, about 20% detected once. The sample holds many counts of this clonotype. The chain employs TRBV6-6 and TRBJ2-6; D might be TRBD1 (5 bases). The specimen sequenced was naive CD8+ T cells from blood, with Jurkat cell RNA spiked in. Indicated subset: FACS-sorted CD8+CD4-CCR7+CD45RA+ naive T cells. This clonotype originated in a human donor in good health. Some libraries in this study had Jurkat cell RNA spiked in. As DNA, the CDR3 is TGTGCCAGCAGCAAGGACATGCCATCCTCTGGGGCCAACGTCCTGACTTTC. Translation gives CASSKDMPSSGANVLTF.